These 28 T cell receptor beta chains share one sample of origin, sequenced in a study of CD8 T cells in Susac syndrome. With random hexamers, reverse transcription was performed on roughly 0.5 to 1 ug of RNA. TCRdb reanalysed the immunoSEQ multiplex PCR reads using MiXCR and keeps one entry per CDR3 protein. The sample has 140,000 or so distinct CDR3 sequences, approximately 93% seen once. Sequencing was done on a sample of CD4+ T cells from PBMCs. Source of these receptors: a human donor in good health.

The V gene is TRBV6-6, the J gene TRBJ1-4, with 7 nucleotides matching TRBD1. From germline, CDR1 is MNHNY and CDR2 SVGAGI (reference sequence). The junction had 10 bases not matched to a gene; V was cut back by 8 bases and J by 7 bases. The length of the CDR3 is 14 residues. For the CDR3, the DNA is TGTGCCAGCTCCGACGGGACAGTCACTGAAAAACTGTTTTTT. Translating it yields CASSDGTVTEKLFF.

This rearrangement joins TRBV11-2 to TRBJ2-3; the D call may be TRBD1 or TRBD2 (5 bases each). Germline V gene sequence: CDR1 SGHAT, CDR2 FQNNGV. Deletions cut 4 bases from V and 1 base from J, with 15 bases between. The CDR3 runs to 16 residues. The CDR3 reads CASSSFRVGGTDTQYF. CDR3 nucleotide sequence: TGTGCCAGCAGCTCTTTCAGGGTGGGGGGCACAGATACGCAGTATTTT.

The genes are TRBV20-1 and TRBJ2-1, with 8 bases that match TRBD1. The CDR3 totals 14 residues. After removal of 6 bases from V and 10 bases from J, the junction contained 14 bases not matched to a gene. Germline V gene sequence: CDR1 DFQATT, CDR2 SNEGSKA (reference sequence). The CDR3: CSAEDRVGGEEQFF. The CDR3 DNA follows: TGCAGTGCAGAGGACAGGGTTGGGGGCGAGGAGCAGTTCTTC.

DNA for the CDR3: TGTGCCAGCAGGGACAGGGGGCCCTACGAGCAGTACTTC. Amino acid sequence: CASRDRGPYEQYF. This chain joins TRBV28 and TRBJ2-7; 11 bases map to TRBD1. The germline V gene has CDR1 MDHEN and CDR2 SYDVKM. There are 13 residues in the CDR3. V lost 6 bases and J lost 2; bases outside the gene matches: 0.

The chain is built from TRBV19 and TRBJ1-5; 7 bases align to TRBD1. V was clipped by 7 bases and J by 2 bases; unmatched bases: 2. CDR3 length: 13 amino acids. Germline lookup yields CDR1 LNHDA and CDR2 SQIVND (reference sequence). In DNA, the CDR3 is TGTGCCAGTACCGACAGGGGCAATCAGCCCCAGCATTTT. Translating gives CASTDRGNQPQHF.

The V and J genes are TRBV30 and TRBJ1-5; D is possibly TRBD1 (6 bases). The germline V and J ends were trimmed by 1 base and 6 bases, with 16 bases remaining between them. Germline V lookup: CDR1 GTSNPN, CDR2 SVGIG (reference sequence). The CDR3 spans 15 residues. In DNA form, the CDR3 reads TGTGCCTGGAGTGGTGGGGGCGGATGGAGTCAGCCCCAGCATTTT. Translation: CAWSGGGGWSQPQHF.

V gene TRBV6-2 or TRBV6-3 combines with J gene TRBJ2-4; TRBD2 agrees at 14 bases. V lost 2 bases, J lost 12 bases, and 0 bases stayed unmatched. The CDR3 is made up of 13 amino acids. CDR1 MNHEY and CDR2 SVGEGT come from the germline V gene. This CDR3 is CASSYGLAGGQYF. The CDR3, as DNA: TGTGCCAGCAGTTACGGACTAGCGGGAGGTCAGTACTTC.

The CDR3 nucleotides are TGCAGCGTTGATCCGGGGGGCAGTGGCTACACCTTC. Translated: CSVDPGGSGYTF. The rearrangement uses TRBV29-1 and TRBJ1-2; D is perhaps TRBD1 (6 bases). Germline CDR1 is SQVTM and CDR2 is ANQGSEA. This CDR3 spans 12 amino acids. V lost 3 bases, J lost 7 bases, and 12 bases lay in between. Together with reference TRBV29-1 and TRBJ1-2, the CDR3 gives the full variable domain: SAVISQKPSRDICQRGTSLTIQCQVDSQVTMMFWYRQQPGQSLTLIATANQGSEATYESGFVIDKFPISRPNLTFSTLTVSNMSPEDSSIYLCSVDPGGSGYTFGSGTRLTVV.

V gene TRBV2 combines with J gene TRBJ2-1; the D is unclear. Germline CDR1 reads SNHLY; CDR2 reads FYNNEI. V shed 5 bases and J shed 8 bases, with 16 bases lying between them. The CDR3 runs to 14 residues. The CDR3 here is CASSYLDSLDEQFF. For the CDR3, the DNA is TGTGCCAGCAGTTACTTAGACTCCCTCGATGAGCAGTTCTTC. Full variable domain (outside the CDR3, taken from reference TRBV2 and TRBJ2-1): EPEVTQTPSHQVTQMGQEVILRCVPISNHLYFYWYRQILGQKVEFLVSFYNNEISEKSEIFDDQFSVERPDGSNFTLKIRSTKLEDSAMYFCASSYLDSLDEQFFGPGTRLTVL.

The chain carries TRBV7-9 and TRBJ2-7; tentative D call: TRBD1 (5 bases). There are 14 residues in the CDR3. Per germline, CDR1 SEHNR and CDR2 FQNEAQ (reference sequence). The V gene lost 5 bases and the J gene lost 2 bases, with 13 bases spanning the gap. CDR3 residues: CASSPGSETYEQYF. The CDR3 nucleotides are TGTGCCAGCAGCCCAGGGTCTGAAACCTACGAGCAGTACTTC.

This rearrangement joins TRBV10-3 to TRBJ2-5; 11 positions match TRBD2. V shed 6 bases and J 3 bases; nucleotides not matched to a gene: 6. This CDR3 comprises 15 residues. In germline, CDR1 is ENHRY, CDR2 SYGVKD. The CDR3 coding sequence is TGTGCCATCAGCCGGGGACTAGCGGAGAAAGAGACCCAGTACTTC. Its protein product is CAISRGLAEKETQYF.

V usage is TRBV15 and J usage is TRBJ1-5, with unresolved D. V lost 4 bases and J 1 base, leaving 11 bases between the germline ends. Germline V gene lookup returns CDR1 LNHNV and CDR2 YYDKDF (reference sequence). CDR3 size: 15 residues. The CDR3 region has the DNA TGTGCCACCAGCAAGGGTCAGTTGAGCAATCAGCCCCAGCATTTT. Protein sequence: CATSKGQLSNQPQHF.

This clonotype showed up just once. CDR3 loop: CASRRTGNEQFF. The DNA of the CDR3 is TGTGCCAGCAGGAGGACAGGGAATGAGCAGTTCTTC. The chain has TRBV6-6 and TRBJ2-1; 8 positions match TRBD1. This CDR3 spans 12 amino acids. Trimming cost V 6 bases and J 7 bases; bases outside gene matches: 2. The germline V gene encodes CDR1 MNHNY and CDR2 SVGAGI (reference sequence).

The sample holds one count of this clonotype. The chain employs TRBV29-1 and TRBJ2-5; D gene uncertain. Germline V gene data show CDR1 as SQVTM and CDR2 as ANQGSEA. V was pared by 4 bases and J by 1 base, with 7 bases between. The CDR3 is 12 residues long. This CDR3 reads CSVGGSQETQYF. CDR3 nucleotides: TGCAGCGTTGGTGGCAGCCAAGAGACCCAGTACTTC. Variable domain in full (rest from reference TRBV29-1 and TRBJ2-5): SAVISQKPSRDICQRGTSLTIQCQVDSQVTMMFWYRQQPGQSLTLIATANQGSEATYESGFVIDKFPISRPNLTFSTLTVSNMSPEDSSIYLCSVGGSQETQYFGPGTRLLVL.

The V gene is TRBV28, the J gene TRBJ2-6; D may be TRBD1 (6 bases). The length of the CDR3 is 17 residues. Germline V gene sequence: CDR1 MDHEN, CDR2 SYDVKM. Trimming removed 7 bases from V and 1 base from J, with 17 bases in between. CDR3 sequence (DNA): TGTGCCAGCACCCCGAGGGACATCCCGTCTGGGGCCAACGTCCTGACTTTC. As protein: CASTPRDIPSGANVLTF.

The chain employs TRBV24-1 and TRBJ1-2; D is possibly TRBD1 (5 bases). The V gene lost 3 bases and the J gene lost 4 bases, with 20 bases spanning the gap. CDR3 length equals 17 residues. Germline V CDR1 and CDR2: KGHDR, SFDVKD. CDR3 bases: TGTGCCACCAGTGATACGACATCCGGGGCCGAGGCCTATGGCTACACCTTC. It codes for CATSDTTSGAEAYGYTF.

This chain connects TRBV6-5 to TRBJ1-2; possibly TRBD1 for D (5 bases). CDR3 length: 15 amino acids. Germline V lookup: CDR1 MNHEY, CDR2 SVGAGI. V gave up 5 bases and J gave up 2 bases, with 15 bases separating them. The CDR3 DNA sequence: TGTGCCAGCAGTGTAGGGCGGGGCGGCAACTATGGCTACACCTTC. This codes for CASSVGRGGNYGYTF.

This clonotype was counted a few times. The rearrangement joins TRBV20-1 to TRBJ2-2; D ambiguous. The CDR3 consists of 12 residues. The germline CDR1 and CDR2 sequences are DFQATT and SNEGSKA (reference sequence). The V and J ends lost 1 base and 3 bases respectively, with 3 bases between them. CDR3 bases: TGCAGTGCTAGAGCAGACACCGGGGAGCTGTTTTTT. It yields the protein CSARADTGELFF.

The J gene is TRBJ2-6, the V gene TRBV12-3 or TRBV12-4; the D gene is possibly TRBD1 (5 bases). The CDR3 contains 15 residues. V was shortened by 5 bases and J by 0 bases, with 8 bases between the two germline ends. The CDR3 DNA is TGTGCCAGCAGTCGGACACCCTCTGGGGCCAACGTCCTGACTTTC. It is translated as CASSRTPSGANVLTF.

This sequence joins TRBV5-4 and TRBJ2-5; D is perhaps TRBD2 (6 bases). Germline loops: CDR1 SGHNT, CDR2 YYREEE (reference sequence). V dropped 4 bases and J dropped 5 bases, with 18 bases sitting between them. The CDR3 sequence is 15 residues long. The CDR3 protein is CASSPVPGRGETQYF. Written as DNA, the CDR3 is TGTGCCAGCAGCCCTGTGCCCGGGAGAGGGGAGACCCAGTACTTC.

The V and J genes are TRBV29-1 and TRBJ2-7; no clear D. V lost 6 bases to trimming and J lost 6 bases, with 9 bases between them. The germline V gene has CDR1 SQVTM and CDR2 ANQGSEA. This CDR3 is 10 amino acids long. CDR3 nucleotides: TGCAGCGTCCGGACCGGCGAGCAGTACTTC. This gives the protein CSVRTGEQYF.

The chain joins TRBV2 to TRBJ1-2; unclear D gene. Looked up from germline, CDR1 is SNHLY and CDR2 is FYNNEI. This CDR3 is 14 amino acids long. The V and J ends lost 4 bases and 8 bases respectively, with 17 bases between them. CDR3 nucleotides: TGTGCCAGCAGTGGGAGGATCAGGATGGAGGGCTACACCTTC. Translating gives CASSGRIRMEGYTF.

The chain is built from TRBV20-1 and TRBJ1-2; D unclear. Trimming cost V 7 bases and J 5 bases, with 8 bases left between them. The CDR3 spans 10 residues. Germline CDR1 is DFQATT and CDR2 is SNEGSKA (reference sequence). Written as DNA, the CDR3 is TGCAGTGTTGGGGAATATGGCTACACCTTC. It translates to CSVGEYGYTF.

The rearrangement joins TRBV5-1 to TRBJ2-6; D uncertain. Germline values: CDR1 SGHRS, CDR2 YFSETQ. Deletions cut 0 bases from V and 1 base from J, with 5 bases between. This CDR3 has 15 amino acids. DNA for the CDR3: TGCGCCAGCAGCTTGGTGTTATCTGGGGCCAACGTCCTGACTTTC. Amino acids: CASSLVLSGANVLTF.

This clonotype was seen only once. The chain recombines TRBV2 with TRBJ2-1; maybe TRBD2 (5 bases). Germline assignment: CDR1 SNHLY and CDR2 FYNNEI. Between the trimmed V and J ends, which lost 6 bases and 4 bases, there was a span of 10 bases. The CDR3 has 13 amino acids. The CDR3 DNA is TGTGCCAGCAGCAACACTAGGTACAATGAGCAGTTCTTC. This gives the protein CASSNTRYNEQFF.

The chain is built from TRBV27 and TRBJ1-5; D perhaps matches TRBD1 (5 bases). CDR3 size: 14 residues. Germline lookup yields CDR1 MNHEY and CDR2 SMNVEV (reference sequence). V lost 4 bases, J lost 4 bases, and 11 bases lay in between. CDR3 sequence: CASSWDGLNQPQHF. Here the CDR3 DNA reads TGTGCCAGCAGTTGGGACGGCTTAAATCAGCCCCAGCATTTT.

The chain uses TRBV6-1 and TRBJ1-5; tentatively, D is TRBD1 (6 bases). The CDR3 consists of 14 residues. V was pared by 5 bases and J by 6 bases, with 14 bases between. Germline V gene lookup returns CDR1 MNHNS and CDR2 SASEGT. CDR3 DNA: TGTGCCAGCAGTACACAGGGTAAGGGTCAGCCCCAGCATTTT. This codes for CASSTQGKGQPQHF.

The chain recombines TRBV6-1 with TRBJ1-2; 7 nucleotides line up with TRBD1. This CDR3 region has 12 residues. From germline, CDR1 is MNHNS and CDR2 SASEGT. Germline trimming cut 10 bases from V and 4 bases from J; bases unmatched to any gene: 6. The CDR3 bases are TGTGCCACCCAGGGGGACCTCTATGGCTACACCTTC. Encoded protein: CATQGDLYGYTF.